These 21 T cell receptor beta chains were all obtained from the same sample, sequenced in a study of blood T cells in healthy people across ages. Together with a sample-barcoded 5' primer, a J-beta primer mix was included in a second PCR lasting about 6 to 11 cycles. TCRdb reprocessed the 5' RACE reads via MiXCR and lists one record per CDR3 protein. The table includes about 670,000 distinct CDR3 sequences, 35% to 50% detected once. Sequencing was carried out using blood. Receptor source: a man older than 75 in good health.

The chain recombines TRBV20-1 with TRBJ2-1; maybe TRBD2 (6 bases). Germline lookup yields CDR1 DFQATT and CDR2 SNEGSKA (reference sequence). This CDR3 has 15 residues. V was trimmed by 1 base and J by 5 bases, leaving 15 bases between them. In DNA form, the CDR3 reads TGCAGTGCTAGAGCCTTACTAGCCCCGCACAATGAGCAGTTCTTC. Encoded protein: CSARALLAPHNEQFF.

This chain uses TRBV13 with TRBJ2-7; D might be TRBD2 (7 bases). The length of the CDR3 is 17 residues. Germline V gives CDR1 PRHDT, CDR2 FYEKMQ (reference sequence). Trimming removed 1 base from V and 2 bases from J, with 18 bases in between. This CDR3 reads CASSLEGGRQVTYEQYF. DNA of the CDR3: TGTGCCAGCAGCTTAGAGGGGGGGCGGCAGGTTACCTACGAGCAGTACTTC.

This clonotype turned up a few times. The CDR3 here is CASSRLGRGYYEQYF. In nucleotides, the CDR3 is TGCGCCAGCAGCCGCCTCGGGAGGGGATACTACGAGCAGTACTTC. This chain connects TRBV4-3 to TRBJ2-7; the match to TRBD2 covers 8 bases. Trimming at V came to 4 bases and at J to 3 bases, leaving 8 bases not matched to a gene. Germline-derived CDR1 and CDR2 are LGHNA and YSLEER. The length of the CDR3 is 15 residues.

The CDR3 coding sequence is TGTGCCAGCAGCTTATCCCCCAGCGGGGGGGCAGATACGCAGTATTTT. Its translation: CASSLSPSGGADTQYF. V is TRBV7-6 and J is TRBJ2-3; 10 positions match TRBD2. Germline-derived CDR1 and CDR2 are SGHVS and FNYEAQ. Trimming at V came to 2 bases and at J to 4 bases, leaving 6 bases not matched to a gene. The CDR3 spans 16 residues.

This chain connects TRBV5-6 to TRBJ2-7; no definite D call. V was clipped by 0 bases and J by 6 bases, with 16 bases between them. The CDR3 is 15 amino acids. Per germline, CDR1 SGHDT and CDR2 YYEEEE. The DNA for the CDR3 is TGTGCCAGCAGCTTGGTGGCAAGTAAAGGCTTCGAGCAGTACTTC. This gives the protein CASSLVASKGFEQYF.

Note on this clonotype: The junction shows a germline mismatch at one end, possibly a read error. The chain uses TRBV20-1 and TRBJ2-3; 13 bases line up with TRBD2. The CDR3 is 18 residues long. Per the germline V gene, CDR1 is DFQATT and CDR2 is SNEGSKA (reference sequence). This chain's CDR3 is CSARDQRLAGGRTDTRYF. Here the CDR3 DNA reads TGCAGTGCTAGAGATCAGCGACTAGCGGGAGGCCGCACAGATACGCGGTATTTT.

In its sample, this clonotype was seen a few times. V and J are TRBV10-3 and TRBJ1-4, with 9 bases fitting TRBD1. The CDR3 has 15 amino acids. The ends lost 10 bases at V and 0 bases at J; junction bases unmatched: 6. Germline values: CDR1 ENHRY, CDR2 SYGVKD. The CDR3 bases are TGTGCCACCGGGACAGGGAGTGCAACTAATGAAAAACTGTTTTTT. It is translated as CATGTGSATNEKLFF.

This clonotype appeared a few times. This chain links TRBV6-2 or TRBV6-3 with TRBJ2-3, with 9 bases identical to TRBD1. Trimming removed 2 bases from V and 0 bases from J; junction bases left unmatched: 12. Germline V gene data show CDR1 as MNHEY and CDR2 as SVGEGT. The CDR3 runs 19 residues. In DNA, the CDR3 is TGTGCCAGCAGTTACCATACCGGGACAGGGAAATCTAGCACAGATACGCAGTATTTT. It is translated as CASSYHTGTGKSSTDTQYF.

As regards this clonotype: Its ends do not fully match the called genes, so a read error is possible. The V and J genes are TRBV2 and TRBJ2-1; D is perhaps TRBD2 (7 bases). There are 11 residues in the CDR3. Germline V gives CDR1 SNHLY, CDR2 FYNNEI. CDR3 coding DNA: TGTGCCAGCCAGCGGGACAATGGGCAGTTCTTC. Its protein is CASQRDNGQFF.

Concerning this clonotype: A much bigger clone sits one base away, suggesting this may be a read error. V is TRBV10-1 and J is TRBJ2-5, with a tentative D call TRBD1 (6 bases). Germline loops: CDR1 WNHNN, CDR2 SYGVQD (reference sequence). The CDR3 totals 13 residues. V was cut by 6 bases and J by 5 bases, with 13 bases left in between. The DNA for the CDR3 is TGCGCCAGCAGCCGGGACAAACACGAGACCCAGTACTTC. It yields the protein CASSRDKHETQYF.

The genes are TRBV6-5 and TRBJ2-5; D perhaps matches TRBD2 (5 bases). Germline lookup yields CDR1 MNHEY and CDR2 SVGAGI. The CDR3 has 14 amino acids. V was pared by 6 bases and J by 2 bases, with 13 bases between. The CDR3 DNA reads as TGTGCCAGCAGAGGTCCAGCGGCTCAAGAGACCCAGTACTTC. This codes for CASRGPAAQETQYF.

This clonotype was counted only a few times. The chain joins TRBV10-3 to TRBJ2-2; no firm D call. The CDR3 has 15 amino acids. Trimming took off 2 bases at V and 1 base at J, with 8 bases between the two ends. The germline V gene has CDR1 ENHRY and CDR2 SYGVKD. The CDR3 nucleotides read TGTGCCATCAGTGAGGGGCAGGAGAACACCGGGGAGCTGTTTTTT. It codes for CAISEGQENTGELFF.

In its sample, this clonotype was seen many times. For the CDR3, the DNA is TGTGCCAGCAGCTTGCAATCGCGACAAGAGACCCAGTACTTC. This sequence encodes CASSLQSRQETQYF. J is TRBJ2-5 and V is TRBV5-6; D remains ambiguous. Trimming removed 1 base from V and 2 bases from J, with 9 bases in between. Per germline, CDR1 SGHDT and CDR2 YYEEEE. The CDR3 spans 14 residues.

V usage is TRBV6-1 and J usage is TRBJ2-1, with 8 bases matching TRBD1. V lost 6 bases, J lost 0 bases, and 16 bases stayed unmatched. Germline values: CDR1 MNHNS, CDR2 SASEGT. The CDR3 totals 19 residues. The CDR3 DNA is TGTGCCAGCAGGATCCAATCGCAAGCACAGGGGGGCTCCTACAATGAGCAGTTCTTC. The encoded protein is CASRIQSQAQGGSYNEQFF.

J is TRBJ2-5 and V is TRBV20-1; the match to TRBD2 covers 9 bases. The CDR3 sequence is 12 residues long. Germline CDR1 DFQATT, CDR2 SNEGSKA (reference sequence). CDR3 region: CRGAGGGNEQYF. CDR3 in DNA: TGCAGGGGAGCGGGAGGAGGCAATGAGCAGTACTTC.

The J gene is TRBJ1-1, the V gene TRBV5-1; 7 nucleotides match TRBD1. After removal of 0 bases from V and 0 bases from J, the junction contained 8 bases not matched to a gene. Per the germline V gene, CDR1 is SGHRS and CDR2 is YFSETQ. The CDR3 is made up of 17 amino acids. Here the CDR3 DNA reads TGCGCCAGCAGCTTGGACGGGATGGGGACAGTGAACACTGAAGCTTTCTTT. It is translated as CASSLDGMGTVNTEAFF.

This clonotype has just a few counts. The chain couples TRBV2 to TRBJ2-3, with D unclear. The V end lost 4 bases, the J end lost 0 bases, and 8 bases lay between the germline ends. CDR3 length: 14 residues. From germline, CDR1 is SNHLY and CDR2 FYNNEI. DNA for the CDR3: TGTGCCAGCAGTGCCAGCCCTAGCACAGATACGCAGTATTTT. This translates into CASSASPSTDTQYF. The full variable domain, completed using reference TRBV2 and TRBJ2-3, is EPEVTQTPSHQVTQMGQEVILRCVPISNHLYFYWYRQILGQKVEFLVSFYNNEISEKSEIFDDQFSVERPDGSNFTLKIRSTKLEDSAMYFCASSASPSTDTQYFGPGTRLTVL.

The gene calls are TRBV20-1 and TRBJ1-6, with unresolved D. The CDR3 has 15 amino acids. With 3 bases removed from V and 0 bases from J, the gap between germline ends came to 9 bases. Germline-derived CDR1 and CDR2 are DFQATT and SNEGSKA (reference sequence). The CDR3 DNA follows: TGCAGTGCTAGGGCAGACCGCTCCTATAATTCACCCCTCCACTTT. Translation gives CSARADRSYNSPLHF.

The rearrangement uses TRBV6-1 and TRBJ2-7; D might be TRBD2 (6 bases). CDR1 and CDR2 from the germline V gene are MNHNS and SASEGT. This CDR3 contains 14 residues. V lost 1 base and J 3 bases, leaving 10 bases between the germline ends. CDR3 protein: CASSEGLGNYEQYF. The CDR3 DNA reads as TGTGCCAGCAGTGAAGGACTAGGGAACTACGAGCAGTACTTC.

J is TRBJ2-1 and V is TRBV19; perhaps TRBD1 as D (7 bases). Trimming pared 5 bases from V and 13 bases from J, leaving 24 bases between. Per the germline V gene, CDR1 is LNHDA and CDR2 is SQIVND (reference sequence). This CDR3 has 15 amino acids. Written as DNA, the CDR3 is TGTGCCAGTAGTGGCCTAGGGCAGGGGGAGGAGACCCAGTTCTTC. Translating it yields CASSGLGQGEETQFF.

This chain links TRBV12-3 or TRBV12-4 with TRBJ1-2; D unresolved. Deletions cut 3 bases from V and 4 bases from J, with 12 bases between. The CDR3 contains 14 residues. The CDR3 nucleotides read TGTGCCAGCAGTTTCCCGGAGGGTATCTATGGCTACACCTTC. This codes for CASSFPEGIYGYTF.